These 11 T cell receptor beta chains were all obtained from the same sample, sequenced in a study of T-cell memory formation after mild COVID-19. TCRdb reanalysed the 5' RACE reads using MiXCR and keeps one entry per CDR3 protein. The sample records some 330,000 distinct CDR3 sequences, roughly 21% being singletons. The sequencing sample was made of PBMCs or a T cell subset sorted from them (not recorded which). The receptors stem from an adult woman who had mild COVID-19 (a few samples of this study predate the infection). Cell type and time point are not known.

The genes are TRBV7-2 and TRBJ2-7, with unresolved D. Germline V gene lookup returns CDR1 SGHTA and CDR2 FQGNSA. The CDR3 spans 13 residues. Trimming pared 5 bases from V and 3 bases from J, leaving 11 bases between. CDR3 loop: CASSPLGRYEQYF. The CDR3 DNA is TGTGCCAGCAGCCCCCTAGGACGCTACGAGCAGTACTTC.

This clonotype showed up many times. V and J are TRBV6-5 and TRBJ2-1, with D uncertain. V lost 5 bases and J lost 7, with 6 bases in between. The CDR3 length is 11 residues. Per the germline V gene, CDR1 is MNHEY and CDR2 is SVGAGI. The CDR3 is CASSSFNEQFF. The CDR3 coding sequence is TGTGCCAGCAGTAGCTTTAATGAGCAGTTCTTC.

This clonotype turned up a few times. V usage is TRBV18 and J usage is TRBJ2-1, with 10 bases that match TRBD1. After removal of 1 base from V and 4 bases from J, the junction contained 1 base not matched to a gene. The CDR3 consists of 15 residues. The V gene's germline CDR1 is KGHSH and CDR2 LQKENI. CDR3 sequence reads: CASSPLGQGYNEQFF. The CDR3 DNA reads as TGTGCCAGCTCACCACTGGGACAGGGGTACAATGAGCAGTTCTTC. Looking up the rest from reference TRBV18 and TRBJ2-1 gives the full variable domain: NAGVMQNPRHLVRRRGQEARLRCSPMKGHSHVYWYRQLPEEGLKFMVYLQKENIIDESGMPKERFSAEFPKEGPSILRIQQVVRGDSAAYFCASSPLGQGYNEQFFGPGTRLTVL.

The V and J genes are TRBV6-5 and TRBJ2-7; TRBD1 matches 7 bases. This CDR3 is built from 14 residues. From germline, CDR1 is MNHEY and CDR2 SVGAGI. V lost 4 bases to trimming and J lost 1 base; unmatched junction nucleotides: 4. CDR3 in DNA: TGTGCCAGCAGTTCCCGACAGGGATCCTACGAGCAGTACTTC. Its protein is CASSSRQGSYEQYF.

This clonotype came up a few times. The V call is TRBV2, the J call TRBJ1-5; D is unresolved. Deletions cut 6 bases from V and 5 bases from J, with 8 bases between. Germline CDR1 is SNHLY and CDR2 is FYNNEI. The CDR3 is 12 amino acids. The CDR3 nucleotides read TGTGCCAGCAGGGTGGGTTATCAGCCCCAGCATTTT. This codes for CASRVGYQPQHF. The whole variable domain, remainder taken from reference TRBV2 and TRBJ1-5, is EPEVTQTPSHQVTQMGQEVILRCVPISNHLYFYWYRQILGQKVEFLVSFYNNEISEKSEIFDDQFSVERPDGSNFTLKIRSTKLEDSAMYFCASRVGYQPQHFGDGTRLSIL.

This rearrangement joins TRBV10-2 to TRBJ2-1; a possible D gene is TRBD2 (6 bases). Trimming took off 0 bases at V and 7 bases at J, with 10 bases between the two ends. The CDR3 loop spans 14 amino acids. CDR1 is WSHSY, CDR2 SAAADI, per germline. The CDR3 region is CASSESRGRNEQFF. CDR3 nucleotide sequence: TGCGCCAGCAGTGAGTCGCGGGGACGGAATGAGCAGTTCTTC.

This chain connects TRBV25-1 to TRBJ1-4; tentative D call: TRBD1 (6 bases). Between the trimmed V and J ends, which lost 10 bases and 3 bases, there was a span of 21 bases. The CDR3 totals 16 residues. The germline V gene has CDR1 MGHDK and CDR2 SYGVNS. The CDR3 DNA sequence: TGTGCCAACTGGGGGCGGATTTCTAGAGCTAATGAAAAACTGTTTTTT. It specifies CANWGRISRANEKLFF.

This clonotype was seen repeatedly, ten times or more. The rearrangement joins TRBV20-1 to TRBJ2-3; no clear D. The CDR3 is made up of 13 amino acids. V was shortened by 2 bases and J by 2 bases, with 8 bases between the two germline ends. Germline assignment: CDR1 DFQATT and CDR2 SNEGSKA (reference sequence). CDR3 amino acids: CSARNQDTDTQYF. The CDR3 region has the DNA TGCAGTGCTAGAAATCAGGACACAGATACGCAGTATTTT.

Only a few counts were recorded for this clonotype. The rearrangement joins TRBV18 to TRBJ1-5, with D perhaps TRBD1 (6 bases). The germline V gene encodes CDR1 KGHSH and CDR2 LQKENI. The CDR3 is 15 residues long. V shed 6 bases and J shed 2 bases, with 14 bases lying between them. DNA for the CDR3: TGTGCCAGCTCGAAGACAGGCGGGGGCAATCAGCCCCAGCATTTT. Its translation: CASSKTGGGNQPQHF.

This clonotype was observed many times. This chain joins TRBV15 and TRBJ2-5, with TRBD2 matching over 10 bases. The junction had 5 bases not matched to a gene; V was cut back by 5 bases and J by 2 bases. The V gene's germline CDR1 is LNHNV and CDR2 YYDKDF (reference sequence). The CDR3 loop spans 15 amino acids. The CDR3 here is CATSPRTSGQETQYF. CDR3 nucleotide sequence: TGTGCCACCAGCCCTCGGACTAGCGGACAAGAGACCCAGTACTTC.

This clonotype turned up a few times. The chain uses TRBV5-5 and TRBJ2-5; D not certain. V was trimmed by 0 bases and J by 2 bases, leaving 8 bases between them. CDR3 length: 14 residues. Germline V gene lookup returns CDR1 SGHKS and CDR2 YYEKEE (reference sequence). The CDR3 spells CASSLVKRQETQYF. CDR3 nucleotides: TGTGCCAGCAGCTTGGTAAAGAGACAAGAGACCCAGTACTTC.